This entry describes one T cell receptor (beta chain). The antigen remains unidentified. This sample was included in a study of shared clonotypes between healthy human individuals. The table came from immunoSEQ multiplex PCR; TCRdb's copy has only in-frame clones and leaves some out. The data hold approximately 980,000 clones, with less than 85% observed a single time. Study-wide results and limits: Richness estimates generally favored naive over memory subsets.

CD4+ cells yielded CD45RA+ naive and CD45RA-negative memory subsets. Losses at the gene ends were 3 bases for V and 2 bases for J; bases not matched to a gene: 7. This CDR3 contains 17 residues. Germline V gene lookup returns CDR1 SGHTS and CDR2 YDEGEE. The origin of this receptor is a man between 18 and 29 years old in good health. The rearrangement joins TRBV5-8 to TRBJ2-7; 14 bases match TRBD2. The material sequenced was memory CD4+ T cells sorted from blood. Regarding subset: CD45RA-negative fraction. The CDR3 region is CASSWSETSGRAYEQYF. As DNA, the CDR3 is TGTGCCAGCAGCTGGAGTGAGACTAGCGGGAGGGCCTACGAGCAGTACTTC.